This record looks at one T cell receptor beta chain sequence and its context. CDR3 length equals 16 residues. Trimming removed 4 bases from V and 2 bases from J; junction bases left unmatched: 10. The germline V gene has CDR1 SGDLS and CDR2 YYNGEE. This sample is drawn from a study of T cell changes during pregnancy in multiple sclerosis. The method was immunoSEQ multiplex PCR; TCRdb's version includes in-frame clones alone and lacks a portion of them. The table lists around 52,000 clones, about 91% of them singletons, with just under 0.2% in the top ten. The chain joins TRBV9 to TRBJ2-3; 7 bases align to TRBD1. The sequenced sample was CD4+ T cells from peripheral blood mononuclear cells, obtained in the second trimester of pregnancy. The sequence came from a female donor with multiple sclerosis, enrolled in a pregnancy study. Here the CDR3 DNA reads TGTGCCAGCAGCTTCCAGGGACAGAGAACCACAGATACGCAGTATTTT. Translating gives CASSFQGQRTTDTQYF.